This is a list of T cell receptor beta chains from one sample in a study of blood T cells in healthy people across ages. TCRdb reprocessed the 5' RACE reads via MiXCR and lists one record per CDR3 protein. The table lists 790,000 or so distinct CDR3 sequences, roughly 56% of them singletons. The sequenced sample consisted of blood. These receptors were obtained from a man aged 35 to 55 in good health. Both conserved end residues are part of each CDR3. A D gene is named only where the DNA matches it firmly. Size tells how often a clone was seen (once, few, many) or the class of an expanded clone, and some rows leave it out.

v_call	cdr3_length	j_call	clone_size	d_call	cdr3_aa	cdr3_nt
TRBV7-9	14	TRBJ2-1	-	-	CASSSLEAVNEQFF	TGTGCCAGCAGCTCCCTCGAGGCAGTCAATGAGCAGTTCTTC
TRBV28	14	TRBJ2-7	few	-	CASSRGDQSYEQYF	TGTGCCAGCAGTAGGGGGGACCAATCCTACGAGCAGTACTTC
TRBV7-3	13	TRBJ2-3	many	TRBD2	CASALAGLDTQYF	TGTGCCAGCGCGCTAGCGGGATTAGATACGCAGTATTTT
TRBV7-9	17	TRBJ2-3	-	-	CASSADPGRAPTNTQYF	TGTGCCAGCAGCGCGGACCCTGGACGTGCCCCTACTAATACGCAGTATTTT
TRBV28	17	TRBJ2-3	-	TRBD2	CASSTAWTSGSPDTQYF	TGTGCCAGCTCAACCGCCTGGACTAGCGGGAGCCCAGATACGCAGTATTTT
TRBV2	19	TRBJ2-3	-	TRBD2	CASSDPRLAGLSSTDTQYF	TGTGCCAGCAGTGACCCACGACTAGCGGGGCTTTCTAGCACAGATACGCAGTATTTT
TRBV12-3/TRBV12-4	15	TRBJ2-3	few	-	CASSSGGDPTDTQYF	TGTGCCAGCAGTTCAGGGGGGGACCCCACAGATACGCAGTATTTT
TRBV12-3/TRBV12-4	14	TRBJ2-5	-	-	CASSLNGGRETQYF	TGTGCCAGCAGTTTGAACGGGGGACGAGAGACCCAGTACTTC
TRBV12-3/TRBV12-4	19	TRBJ2-3	-	TRBD2	CASSPFRVLAGGNTDTQYF	TGTGCCAGCAGTCCCTTTCGAGTCCTAGCGGGAGGAAACACAGATACGCAGTATTTT
TRBV2	12	TRBJ1-2	-	-	CASSAVVSGYTF	TGTGCCAGCAGCGCCGTAGTATCTGGCTACACCTTC
TRBV7-2	14	TRBJ2-3	few	TRBD2	CASSPWAGADTQYF	TGTGCCAGCAGCCCCTGGGCGGGGGCAGATACGCAGTATTTT
TRBV7-2	15	TRBJ2-7	-	-	CASSFSANSYNEQYF	TGTGCCAGCAGCTTTAGCGCTAACTCCTACAATGAGCAGTACTTC
TRBV29-1	12	TRBJ2-2	-	-	CSVEGGIGELFF	TGCAGCGTTGAAGGGGGGATCGGGGAGCTGTTTTTT
TRBV2	14	TRBJ2-3	-	-	CASKETGFTDTQYF	TGTGCCAGCAAGGAAACGGGCTTCACAGATACGCAGTATTTT
TRBV5-1	14	TRBJ2-7	-	-	CASSYSAHTYEQYF	TGCGCCAGCAGCTATTCAGCCCACACCTACGAGCAGTACTTC
TRBV9	14	TRBJ1-4	few	TRBD1	CASSTGQGNEKLFF	TGTGCCAGCAGCACCGGACAGGGTAATGAAAAACTGTTTTTT
TRBV25-1	13	TRBJ1-2	-	-	CAAADRSNYGYTF	TGTGCCGCGGCCGACAGATCTAACTATGGCTACACCTTC
TRBV20-1	13	TRBJ1-6	-	-	CSAQTGNNSPLHF	TGCAGTGCCCAGACAGGAAATAATTCACCCCTCCACTTT
TRBV5-1	14	TRBJ2-7	-	-	CASSLELTTYEQYF	TGCGCCAGCAGCTTGGAACTGACTACCTACGAGCAGTACTTC
TRBV2	13	TRBJ2-7	-	-	CASRKTGNYEQYF	TGTGCCAGCAGAAAGACAGGAAACTACGAGCAGTACTTC
TRBV6-5	14	TRBJ2-3	-	-	CASSYQRKGDTQYF	TGTGCCAGCAGTTACCAGCGAAAAGGAGATACGCAGTATTTT
TRBV7-2	15	TRBJ2-1	-	TRBD2	CASSRGRGAFDEQFF	TGTGCCAGCAGCCGAGGGCGGGGGGCGTTCGATGAGCAGTTCTTC
TRBV7-4	17	TRBJ1-4	-	-	CASSSVTDRTTNEKLFF	TGTGCCAGCAGCTCCGTTACCGACAGGACAACTAATGAAAAACTGTTTTTT
TRBV20-1	17	TRBJ2-7	-	TRBD2	CSARDMGLAGGRNEQYF	TGCAGTGCTAGAGATATGGGACTAGCGGGGGGTCGCAATGAGCAGTACTTC
TRBV28	15	TRBJ2-2	-	TRBD1	CASSKSGQGTGELFF	TGTGCCAGCAGCAAATCGGGACAGGGTACCGGGGAGCTGTTTTTT
TRBV20-1	13	TRBJ2-5	-	TRBD1	CSGQGASGETQYF	TGCAGTGGACAGGGGGCGTCGGGAGAGACCCAGTACTTC
TRBV12-3/TRBV12-4	16	TRBJ2-1	-	TRBD2	CTSSRPSGGVHNEQFF	TGTACCAGCAGTCGACCTAGCGGGGGGGTTCACAATGAGCAGTTCTTC
TRBV7-2	16	TRBJ1-1	-	TRBD1	CASSLDRGPMNTEAFF	TGTGCCAGCAGCCTTGACAGGGGGCCCATGAACACTGAAGCTTTCTTT
TRBV7-9	17	TRBJ2-5	few	TRBD2	CASAGLGPGISRETQYF	TGTGCCAGCGCGGGACTAGGTCCCGGAATATCAAGAGAGACCCAGTACTTC
TRBV12-3/TRBV12-4	13	TRBJ2-7	-	-	CASSLDIDYEQYF	TGTGCCAGCAGTTTGGATATAGATTACGAGCAGTACTTC
TRBV7-2	15	TRBJ1-5	few	-	CASSLDSGINQPQHF	TGTGCCAGCAGCTTAGATTCAGGGATCAATCAGCCCCAGCATTTT
TRBV6-6	12	TRBJ1-2	-	-	CATSRGSTGYTF	TGTGCCACCTCAAGGGGCAGCACTGGCTACACCTTC
TRBV7-2	16	TRBJ2-1	-	-	CASSLHHDSAVNEQFF	TGTGCCAGCAGCCTCCATCACGATAGCGCGGTCAATGAGCAGTTCTTC
TRBV7-9	15	TRBJ2-5	-	TRBD2	CASKLDGTMEETQYF	TGTGCCAGCAAGCTTGACGGGACTATGGAAGAGACCCAGTACTTC
TRBV15	14	TRBJ2-7	-	-	CATSRRAGPYEQYF	TGTGCCACCAGCAGACGGGCAGGTCCCTACGAGCAGTACTTC
TRBV27	15	TRBJ2-3	-	-	CASSLNWGKIDTQYF	TGTGCCAGCAGTTTAAATTGGGGGAAGATAGATACGCAGTATTTT
TRBV29-1	13	TRBJ1-6	few	-	CSVKGLGDSPLHF	TGCAGCGTAAAAGGACTGGGGGATTCACCCCTCCACTTT
TRBV9	17	TRBJ1-2	-	-	CASTQGGPGQTNYGYTF	TGTGCCAGCACCCAAGGGGGTCCAGGACAGACTAACTATGGCTACACCTTC
TRBV7-3	15	TRBJ2-2	-	TRBD2	CASSSGLAATGELFF	TGTGCCAGCAGCTCGGGACTAGCGGCCACCGGGGAGCTGTTTTTT
TRBV12-3/TRBV12-4	14	TRBJ1-2	-	-	CASRSPLGLGGYTF	TGTGCCAGCAGGTCGCCTCTCGGGTTGGGCGGCTACACCTTC
TRBV24-1	17	TRBJ2-3	-	-	CATSDLRVAGNTDTQYF	TGTGCCACCAGTGACCTGAGGGTTGCGGGGAACACAGATACGCAGTATTTT
TRBV9	16	TRBJ1-4	-	TRBD1	CASSASRRTGGQKLFF	TGTGCCAGCAGCGCGAGCCGGCGGACAGGGGGACAAAAACTGTTTTTT
TRBV3-1	15	TRBJ1-2	-	TRBD1	CASSQEQGSPYGYTF	TGTGCCAGCAGCCAAGAACAGGGGAGTCCATATGGCTACACCTTC
TRBV24-1	16	TRBJ2-3	few	-	CATSDFHRTGADTQYF	TGTGCCACCAGTGATTTTCACCGGACGGGGGCAGATACGCAGTATTTT
TRBV11-2	15	TRBJ2-7	-	-	CASSSGGRRIYEQYF	TGTGCCAGCAGCTCTGGGGGAAGGCGGATCTACGAGCAGTACTTC
TRBV28	14	TRBJ1-5	few	-	CASSLGPVNQPQHF	TGTGCCAGCAGTTTGGGCCCAGTCAATCAGCCCCAGCATTTT
TRBV6-2/TRBV6-3	13	TRBJ2-7	-	-	CASRGDSPYEQYF	TGTGCCAGCCGCGGGGACTCACCCTACGAGCAGTACTTC
TRBV6-6	13	TRBJ1-5	-	-	CASFPEKDQPRHF	TGTGCCAGCTTCCCCGAAAAGGACCAGCCCCGGCATTTT
TRBV28	15	TRBJ1-1	-	-	CASSPRQTVNTEAFF	TGTGCCAGCAGTCCCCGCCAGACTGTGAACACTGAAGCTTTCTTT
TRBV7-6	16	TRBJ2-7	-	TRBD2	CASSQGQASGREEQYF	TGTGCCAGCAGCCAAGGACAGGCTAGCGGGAGGGAGGAGCAGTACTTC
TRBV10-3	14	TRBJ1-4	few	TRBD1	CAISGTGVGEKLFF	TGTGCCATCAGTGGGACAGGTGTCGGTGAAAAACTGTTTTTT
TRBV10-3	13	TRBJ2-3	once	-	CAVSDLSTDTQYF	TGTGCCGTCAGTGATCTTAGCACAGATACGCAGTATTTT
TRBV29-1	14	TRBJ2-3	-	-	CSLLPPGAPDTQYF	TGCAGCCTTTTGCCTCCGGGTGCCCCAGATACGCAGTATTTT
TRBV3-1	15	TRBJ2-6	few	TRBD2	CASSPGGTGANVLTF	TGTGCCAGCAGCCCCGGGGGGACTGGGGCCAACGTCCTGACTTTC